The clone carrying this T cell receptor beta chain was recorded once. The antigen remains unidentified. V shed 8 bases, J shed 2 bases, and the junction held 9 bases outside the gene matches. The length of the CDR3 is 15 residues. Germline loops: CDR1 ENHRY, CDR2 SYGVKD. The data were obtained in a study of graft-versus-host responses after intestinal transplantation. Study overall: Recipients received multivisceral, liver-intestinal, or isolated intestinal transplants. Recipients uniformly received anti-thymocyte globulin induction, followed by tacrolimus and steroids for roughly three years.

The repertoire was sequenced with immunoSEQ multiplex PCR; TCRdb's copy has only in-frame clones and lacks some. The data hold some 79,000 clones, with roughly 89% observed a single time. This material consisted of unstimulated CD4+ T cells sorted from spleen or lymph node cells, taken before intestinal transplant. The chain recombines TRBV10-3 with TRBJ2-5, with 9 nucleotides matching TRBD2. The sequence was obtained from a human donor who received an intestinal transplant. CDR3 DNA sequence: TGTGCCATCTCTGTCGCGGGGGGGAAACAAGAGACCCAGTACTTC. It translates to CAISVAGGKQETQYF.